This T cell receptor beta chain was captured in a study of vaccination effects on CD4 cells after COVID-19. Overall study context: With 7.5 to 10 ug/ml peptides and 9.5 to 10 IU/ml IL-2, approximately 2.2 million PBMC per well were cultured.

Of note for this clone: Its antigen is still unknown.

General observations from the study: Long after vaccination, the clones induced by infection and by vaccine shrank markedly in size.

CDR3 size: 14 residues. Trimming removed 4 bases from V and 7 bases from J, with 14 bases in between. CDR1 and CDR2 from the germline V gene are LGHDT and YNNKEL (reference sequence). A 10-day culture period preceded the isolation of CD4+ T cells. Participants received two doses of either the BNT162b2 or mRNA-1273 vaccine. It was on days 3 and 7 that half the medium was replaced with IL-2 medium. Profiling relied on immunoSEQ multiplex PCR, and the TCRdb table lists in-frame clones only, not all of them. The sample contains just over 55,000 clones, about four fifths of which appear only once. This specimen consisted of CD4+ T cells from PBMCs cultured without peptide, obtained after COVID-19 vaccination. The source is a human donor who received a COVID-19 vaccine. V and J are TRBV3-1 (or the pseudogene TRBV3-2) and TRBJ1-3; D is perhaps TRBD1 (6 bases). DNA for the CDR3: TGTGCCAGCAGCCCAGAGGGACACCTGAACACCATATATTTT. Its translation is CASSPEGHLNTIYF.